These T cell receptor beta chains were read from a single sample in a study of T cells expressing NK-cell markers. TCRdb processed the 5' RACE reads again and assigns one entry to each CDR3 protein, with no DNA. With 250,000 to 300,000 distinct CDR3 sequences in the sample, the ten largest clones hold about 0.4%. The sample comprised blood T cells: a sorted CD56 or NKG2C T cell subset, CD4+ or CD8+ T cells, or bulk PBMC T cells (not recorded which). The receptors were gathered from a man between 18 and 35 years old in good health. Each CDR3 is given with its conserved first and last residue. The order of the fields is J gene, V gene, CDR3 protein.

j_call: TRBJ2-1
v_call: TRBV10-3
cdr3_aa: CAIRAGEGYNEQFF

j_call: TRBJ2-5
v_call: TRBV20-1
cdr3_aa: CSALAGQGWIETQYF

j_call: TRBJ2-2
v_call: TRBV20-1
cdr3_aa: CSAKTGTGYTGELFF

j_call: TRBJ2-5
v_call: TRBV7-9
cdr3_aa: CASSLAQLRAGETQYF

j_call: TRBJ2-3
v_call: TRBV12-3/TRBV12-4
cdr3_aa: CASSKGPYTQYF

j_call: TRBJ2-2
v_call: TRBV5-4
cdr3_aa: CASSLVILAGVLNTGELFF

j_call: TRBJ2-7
v_call: TRBV5-1
cdr3_aa: CASNLLEGGSPHEQYF

j_call: TRBJ2-1
v_call: TRBV29-1
cdr3_aa: CSGVGLADYNEQFF

j_call: TRBJ2-1
v_call: TRBV6-5
cdr3_aa: CASSYGSGSAPNEQFF

j_call: TRBJ1-2
v_call: TRBV5-1
cdr3_aa: CASSFATGHNYGYTF

j_call: TRBJ2-6
v_call: TRBV2
cdr3_aa: CASSEGQTGANVLTF

j_call: TRBJ2-5
v_call: TRBV11-2
cdr3_aa: CASSLVGWETQYF

j_call: TRBJ2-1
v_call: TRBV6-1
cdr3_aa: CASRQTSGRLNEQFF

j_call: TRBJ2-5
v_call: TRBV12-3/TRBV12-4
cdr3_aa: CASSLDRGETQYF

j_call: TRBJ2-3
v_call: TRBV20-1
cdr3_aa: CSARDRSGRATDTQYF

j_call: TRBJ2-3
v_call: TRBV9
cdr3_aa: CASSPGLVADTQYF

j_call: TRBJ2-1
v_call: TRBV7-2
cdr3_aa: CASSSGLAGGPRNEQFF

j_call: TRBJ2-1
v_call: TRBV5-1
cdr3_aa: CASSVSFTNEQFF

j_call: TRBJ1-1
v_call: TRBV4-2
cdr3_aa: CASSHGGVGATTEAFF

j_call: TRBJ1-1
v_call: TRBV20-1
cdr3_aa: CSAVTSGTVKAFF

j_call: TRBJ2-1
v_call: TRBV29-1
cdr3_aa: CSVDYSSYNEQFF

j_call: TRBJ2-3
v_call: TRBV10-3
cdr3_aa: CAISEGLATDTQYF

j_call: TRBJ2-1
v_call: TRBV5-4
cdr3_aa: CASRGESLSNEQFF

j_call: TRBJ2-4
v_call: TRBV4-1
cdr3_aa: CASSQESTLKNIQYF

j_call: TRBJ2-2
v_call: TRBV5-1
cdr3_aa: CASSLSGDTTGELFF

j_call: TRBJ1-5
v_call: TRBV5-4
cdr3_aa: CASSLAGVGQPQHF

j_call: TRBJ2-2
v_call: TRBV29-1
cdr3_aa: CSVEQGFTGELFF

j_call: TRBJ2-2
v_call: TRBV10-3
cdr3_aa: CAISAKPEGRGRTGELFF

j_call: TRBJ1-1
v_call: TRBV6-1
cdr3_aa: CASRTGRRLWNTEAFF

j_call: TRBJ2-1
v_call: TRBV29-1
cdr3_aa: CSVDTAGQGEQFF

j_call: TRBJ2-5
v_call: TRBV20-1
cdr3_aa: CSARVPGTGQETQYF

j_call: TRBJ2-3
v_call: TRBV11-3
cdr3_aa: CASSLEWNTDTQYF

j_call: TRBJ1-2
v_call: TRBV30
cdr3_aa: CAWSVTFSGNLYGYTF

j_call: TRBJ1-1
v_call: TRBV20-1
cdr3_aa: CSPEGQGETEAFF

j_call: TRBJ2-1
v_call: TRBV7-9
cdr3_aa: CASSLVTGINEQFF

j_call: TRBJ2-5
v_call: TRBV5-1
cdr3_aa: CASSLGQTPGTQYF

j_call: TRBJ2-7
v_call: TRBV7-9
cdr3_aa: CASSLEGGGYEQYF